This passage covers 4 T cell receptor beta chains from one sample sequenced in a study of blood T cell repertoires in COVID-19. Generated by immunoSEQ multiplex PCR, the TCRdb table keeps only in-frame clones and is missing some. Seen here are approximately 170,000 clones, about 86% observed once, and the top ten hold 3% to 4%. The sample comprised peripheral blood. These receptors all come from a woman in her seventies with acute or convalescent COVID-19.

The rearrangement joins TRBV5-1 to TRBJ1-2; TRBD1 matches at 8 bases. The V gene's germline CDR1 is SGHRS and CDR2 YFSETQ. The trim removed 1 base at V and 4 bases at J, leaving 6 bases unmatched. The CDR3 has 15 residues. The CDR3 nucleotides are TGCGCCAGCAGCTTGTCGGGACAGGCCTCCTATGGCTACACCTTC. Amino acids: CASSLSGQASYGYTF.

The chain combines TRBV5-1 with TRBJ2-1; D might be TRBD1 (5 bases). CDR1 SGHRS and CDR2 YFSETQ come from the germline V gene. The CDR3 loop spans 11 amino acids. Trimming shortened V by 6 bases and J by 9 bases, and 10 bases separated the two germline ends. The CDR3 loop reads CASTDRGEQFF. For the CDR3, the DNA is TGCGCCAGCACCGACAGAGGTGAGCAGTTCTTC.

The V call is TRBV12-3 or TRBV12-4, the J call TRBJ1-2; possibly TRBD1 for D (6 bases). There are 12 residues in the CDR3. The V end lost 6 bases, the J end lost 8 bases, and 13 bases lay between the germline ends. The CDR3 spells CASSQGFSGYTF. The CDR3 DNA reads as TGTGCCAGCAGCCAGGGGTTTTCCGGCTACACCTTC.

The chain combines TRBV3-1 (or the pseudogene TRBV3-2) with TRBJ2-7, with D possibly being TRBD2 (6 bases). The CDR3 totals 14 residues. Germline V CDR1 and CDR2: LGHDT, YNNKEL (reference sequence). V lost 1 base to trimming and J lost 2 bases, with 9 bases between them. CDR3 protein: CASSQGAGTYEQYF. As DNA, the CDR3 is TGTGCCAGCAGCCAAGGCGCGGGGACCTACGAGCAGTACTTC.